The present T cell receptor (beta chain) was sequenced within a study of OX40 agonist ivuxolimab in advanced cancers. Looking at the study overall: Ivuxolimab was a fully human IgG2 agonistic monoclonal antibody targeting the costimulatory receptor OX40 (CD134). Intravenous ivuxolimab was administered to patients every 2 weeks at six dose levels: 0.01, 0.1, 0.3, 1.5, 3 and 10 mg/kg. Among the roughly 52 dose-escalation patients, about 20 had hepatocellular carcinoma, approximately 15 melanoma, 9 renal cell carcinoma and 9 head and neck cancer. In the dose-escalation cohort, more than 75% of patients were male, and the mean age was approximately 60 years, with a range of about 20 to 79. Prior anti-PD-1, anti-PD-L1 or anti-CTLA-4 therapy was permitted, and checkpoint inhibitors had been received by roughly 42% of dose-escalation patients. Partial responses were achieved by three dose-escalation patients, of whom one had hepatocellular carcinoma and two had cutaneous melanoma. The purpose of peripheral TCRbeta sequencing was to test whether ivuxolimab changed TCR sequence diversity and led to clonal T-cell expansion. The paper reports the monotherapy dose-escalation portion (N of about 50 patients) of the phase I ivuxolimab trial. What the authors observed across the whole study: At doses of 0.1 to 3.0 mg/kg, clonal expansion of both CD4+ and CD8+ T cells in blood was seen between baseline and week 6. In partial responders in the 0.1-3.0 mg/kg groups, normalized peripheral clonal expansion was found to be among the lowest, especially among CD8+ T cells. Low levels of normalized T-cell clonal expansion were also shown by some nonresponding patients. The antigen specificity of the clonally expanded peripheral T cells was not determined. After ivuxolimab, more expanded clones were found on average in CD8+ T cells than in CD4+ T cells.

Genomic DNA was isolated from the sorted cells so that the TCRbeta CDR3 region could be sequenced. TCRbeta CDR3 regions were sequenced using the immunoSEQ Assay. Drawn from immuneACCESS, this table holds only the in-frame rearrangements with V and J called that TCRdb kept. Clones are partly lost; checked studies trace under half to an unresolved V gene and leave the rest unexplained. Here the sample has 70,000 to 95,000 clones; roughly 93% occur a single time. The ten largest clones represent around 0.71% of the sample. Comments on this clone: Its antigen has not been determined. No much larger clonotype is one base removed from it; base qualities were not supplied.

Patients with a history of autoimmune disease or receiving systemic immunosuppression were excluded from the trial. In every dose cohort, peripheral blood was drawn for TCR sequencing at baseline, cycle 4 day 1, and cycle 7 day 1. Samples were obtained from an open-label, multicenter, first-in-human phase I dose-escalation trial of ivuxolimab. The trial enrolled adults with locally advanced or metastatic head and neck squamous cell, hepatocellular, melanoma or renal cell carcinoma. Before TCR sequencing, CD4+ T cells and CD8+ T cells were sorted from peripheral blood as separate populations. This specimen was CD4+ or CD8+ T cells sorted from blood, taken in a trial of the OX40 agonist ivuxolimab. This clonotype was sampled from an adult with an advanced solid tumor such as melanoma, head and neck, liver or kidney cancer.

The CDR3 region reads CASSSDRGDEQYF. The DNA sequence is as follows: TGTGCCAGCTCATCGGACAGGGGCGACGAGCAGTACTTC. The rearranged segments are TRBV18 and TRBJ2-7; 9 bases in the junction line up with TRBD1. V trim: 5 bases; J trim: 5 bases; unmatched bases: 4. Including cysteine and phenylalanine, the CDR3 has 13 amino acids. This entry keeps only the CDR3 DNA: 39 bases, framed from base 1. CDR1 and CDR2 were assigned from the germline V gene as KGHSH and LQKENI. The full variable domain, with segments outside the CDR3 supplied by the reference TRBV18 and TRBJ2-7 proteins, appears as NAGVMQNPRHLVRRRGQEARLRCSPMKGHSHVYWYRQLPEEGLKFMVYLQKENIIDESGMPKERFSAEFPKEGPSILRIQQVVRGDSAAYFCASSSDRGDEQYFGPGTRLTVT.